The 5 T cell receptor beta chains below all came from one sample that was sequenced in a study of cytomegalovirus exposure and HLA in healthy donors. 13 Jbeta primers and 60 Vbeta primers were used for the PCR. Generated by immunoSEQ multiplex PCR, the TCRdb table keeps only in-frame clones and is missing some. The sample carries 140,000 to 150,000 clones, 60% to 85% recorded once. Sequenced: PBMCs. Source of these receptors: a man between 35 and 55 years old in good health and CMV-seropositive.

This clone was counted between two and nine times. CDR3 residues: CASSSGLAGGFQETQYF. CDR3 DNA: TGTGCCAGCAGCTCTGGACTAGCGGGAGGCTTTCAAGAGACCCAGTACTTC. The chain carries TRBV5-4 and TRBJ2-5; 14 bases agree with TRBD2. Germline V gives CDR1 SGHNT, CDR2 YYREEE (reference sequence). CDR3 length: 17 amino acids. V lost 3 bases and J lost 2; bases outside the gene matches: 6.

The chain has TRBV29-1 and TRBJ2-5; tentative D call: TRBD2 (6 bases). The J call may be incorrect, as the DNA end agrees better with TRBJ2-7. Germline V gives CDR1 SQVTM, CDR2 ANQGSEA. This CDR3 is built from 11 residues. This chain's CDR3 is CSVGGGYEQYF. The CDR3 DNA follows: TGCAGCGTCGGGGGAGGTTACGAGCAGTACTTC.

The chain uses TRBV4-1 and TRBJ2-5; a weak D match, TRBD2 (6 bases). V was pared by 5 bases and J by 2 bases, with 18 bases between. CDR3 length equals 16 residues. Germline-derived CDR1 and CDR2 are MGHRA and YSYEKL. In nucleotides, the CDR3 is TGCGCCAGCAGCAAAGCCGGGAGTTCCCAACAAGAGACCCAGTACTTC. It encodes CASSKAGSSQQETQYF.

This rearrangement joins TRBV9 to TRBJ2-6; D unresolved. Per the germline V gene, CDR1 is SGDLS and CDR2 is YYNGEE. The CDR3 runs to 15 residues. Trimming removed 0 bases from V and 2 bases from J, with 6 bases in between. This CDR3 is CASSVVRTGANVLTF. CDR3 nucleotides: TGTGCCAGCAGCGTAGTGAGGACTGGGGCCAACGTCCTGACTTTC. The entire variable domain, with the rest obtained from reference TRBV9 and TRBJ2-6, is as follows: DSGVTQTPKHLITATGQRVTLRCSPRSGDLSVYWYQQSLDQGLQFLIQYYNGEERAKGNILERFSAQQFPDLHSELNLSSLELGDSALYFCASSVVRTGANVLTFGAGSRLTVL.

In DNA, the CDR3 is TGTGCCAGCAGCTTGGGGCAGATGGGGGAGCTGTTTTTT. It specifies CASSLGQMGELFF. This sequence joins TRBV9 and TRBJ2-2; TRBD1 might be the D (5 bases). Trimming left V 4 bases short and J 8 bases short, with 12 bases between. This CDR3 contains 13 residues. Germline lookup yields CDR1 SGDLS and CDR2 YYNGEE.